This TCR beta chain was profiled in a study of cytomegalovirus exposure and HLA in healthy donors. Study background: Sequencing of about 179 million T cells in an earlier analysis found some 100 million unique TCR beta sequences. Drawn from HLA-typed donors, around 85 million unique TCRs were held in an early data release. Overall study results and limits: Later analysis identified a missense DCLRE1C variant that was linked to TCR beta V- and J-gene trimming. Cytomegalovirus status was reportedly diagnosed by the classifier with high sensitivity and specificity.

CDR3 length: 12 amino acids. The germline CDR1 and CDR2 sequences are SEHNR and FQNEAQ (reference sequence). Concerning this clone itself: The target antigen is unknown. Germline is not matched at one junction end, which may reflect a read error.

PCR amplification relied on 60 Vbeta primers (plus 13 Jbeta primers). Here immunoSEQ multiplex PCR was the method, and the copy in TCRdb shows in-frame clones only, minus some. The sample consists of 190,000 or so clones, under 85% of them appearing once. The rearrangement uses TRBV7-9 and TRBJ1-1; 7 bases line up with TRBD1. The sequence came from a woman aged 45-59 years in good health and CMV-seropositive. Sequencing was done on a sample of PBMCs. CDR3 in DNA: TGTTCCAGCAGCTTCGGGGACAGTGAAGCTTTCTTT. It is translated as CSSSFGDSEAFF.